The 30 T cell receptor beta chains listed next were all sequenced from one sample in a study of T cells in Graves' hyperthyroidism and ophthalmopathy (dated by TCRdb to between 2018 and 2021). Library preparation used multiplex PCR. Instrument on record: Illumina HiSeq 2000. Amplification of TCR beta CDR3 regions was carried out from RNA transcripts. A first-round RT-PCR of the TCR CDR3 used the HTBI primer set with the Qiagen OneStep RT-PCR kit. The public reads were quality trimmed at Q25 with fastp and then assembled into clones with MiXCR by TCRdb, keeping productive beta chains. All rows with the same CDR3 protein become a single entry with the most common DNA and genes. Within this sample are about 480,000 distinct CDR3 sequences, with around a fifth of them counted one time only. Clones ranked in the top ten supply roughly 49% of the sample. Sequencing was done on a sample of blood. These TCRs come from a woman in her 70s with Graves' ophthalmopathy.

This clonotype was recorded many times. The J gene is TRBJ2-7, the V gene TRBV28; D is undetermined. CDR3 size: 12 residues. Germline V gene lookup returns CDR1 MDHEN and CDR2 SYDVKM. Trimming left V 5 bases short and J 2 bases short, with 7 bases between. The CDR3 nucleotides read TGTGCCAGCAGTGAGGCAGCCTACGAGCAGTACTTC. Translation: CASSEAAYEQYF. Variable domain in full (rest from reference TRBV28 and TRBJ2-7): DVKVTQSSRYLVKRTGEKVFLECVQDMDHENMFWYRQDPGLGLRLIYFSYDVKMKEKGDIPEGYSVSREKKERFSLILESASTNQTSMYLCASSEAAYEQYFGPGTRLTVT.

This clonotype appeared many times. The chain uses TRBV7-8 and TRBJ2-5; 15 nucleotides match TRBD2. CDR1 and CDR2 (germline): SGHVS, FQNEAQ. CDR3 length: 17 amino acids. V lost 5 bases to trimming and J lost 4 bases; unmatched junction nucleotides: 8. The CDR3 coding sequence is TGTGCCAGCAGCCGAGGACTAGCGGGAGGGGCGGGAGAGACCCAGTACTTC. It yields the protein CASSRGLAGGAGETQYF.

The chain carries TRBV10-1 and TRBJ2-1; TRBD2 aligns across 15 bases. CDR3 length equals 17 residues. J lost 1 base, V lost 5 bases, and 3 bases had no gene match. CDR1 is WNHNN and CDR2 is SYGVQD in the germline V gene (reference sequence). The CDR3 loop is CASSRTSGRASYNEQFF. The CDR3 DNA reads TGCGCCAGCAGTAGGACTAGCGGGAGGGCTTCCTACAATGAGCAGTTCTTC.

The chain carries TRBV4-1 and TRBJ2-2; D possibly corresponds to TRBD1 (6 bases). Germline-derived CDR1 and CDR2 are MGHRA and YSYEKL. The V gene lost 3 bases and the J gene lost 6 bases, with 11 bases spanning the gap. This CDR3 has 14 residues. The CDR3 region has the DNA TGCGCCAGCAGCCAGTCGAACAGGGCCGGGGAGCTGTTTTTT. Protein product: CASSQSNRAGELFF.

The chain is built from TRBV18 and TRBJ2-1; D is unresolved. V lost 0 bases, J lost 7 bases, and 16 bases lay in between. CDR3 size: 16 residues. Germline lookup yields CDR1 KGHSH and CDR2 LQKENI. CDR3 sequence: CASSPPLTRASNEQFF. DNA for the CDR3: TGTGCCAGCTCACCACCTCTGACACGGGCAAGTAATGAGCAGTTCTTC.

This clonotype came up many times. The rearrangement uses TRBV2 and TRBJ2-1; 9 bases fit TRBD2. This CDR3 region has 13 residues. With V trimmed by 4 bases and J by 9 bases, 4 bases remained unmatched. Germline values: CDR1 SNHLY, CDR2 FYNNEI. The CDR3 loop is CASSGGLAFEQFF. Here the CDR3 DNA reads TGTGCCAGCAGTGGCGGACTAGCGTTTGAGCAGTTCTTC. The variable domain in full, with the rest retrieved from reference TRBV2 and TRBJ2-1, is EPEVTQTPSHQVTQMGQEVILRCVPISNHLYFYWYRQILGQKVEFLVSFYNNEISEKSEIFDDQFSVERPDGSNFTLKIRSTKLEDSAMYFCASSGGLAFEQFFGPGTRLTVL.

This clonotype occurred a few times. CDR3: CSASGRVGNEQFF. For the CDR3, the DNA is TGCAGTGCTAGCGGGAGGGTGGGAAATGAGCAGTTCTTC. V is TRBV20-1 and J is TRBJ2-1; 8 bases map to TRBD2. J gave up 7 bases and V 3 bases, and 5 bases lay outside the gene matches. CDR1 DFQATT and CDR2 SNEGSKA come from the germline V gene (reference sequence). The CDR3 extends over 13 amino acids.

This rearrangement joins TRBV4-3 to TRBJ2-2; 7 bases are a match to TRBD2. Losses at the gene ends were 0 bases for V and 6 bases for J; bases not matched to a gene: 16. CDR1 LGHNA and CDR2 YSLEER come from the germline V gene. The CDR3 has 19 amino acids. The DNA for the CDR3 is TGCGCCAGCAGCCAAGATGTAATAGGACTAGTAGGTTTGTCCGGGGAGCTGTTTTTT. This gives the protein CASSQDVIGLVGLSGELFF.

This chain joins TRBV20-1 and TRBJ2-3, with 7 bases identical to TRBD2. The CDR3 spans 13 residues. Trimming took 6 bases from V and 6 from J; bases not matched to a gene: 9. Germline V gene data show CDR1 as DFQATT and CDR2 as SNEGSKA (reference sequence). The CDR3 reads CSAEAGPGDTQYF. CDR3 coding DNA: TGCAGTGCCGAAGCGGGACCAGGGGATACGCAGTATTTT.

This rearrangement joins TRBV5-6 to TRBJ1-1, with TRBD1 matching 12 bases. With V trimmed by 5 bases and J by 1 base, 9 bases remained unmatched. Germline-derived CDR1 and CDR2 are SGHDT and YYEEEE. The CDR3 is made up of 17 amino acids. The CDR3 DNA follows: TGTGCCAGCAGGAATCCGGGACAGGGGGCCCAGAACACTGAAGCTTTCTTT. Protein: CASRNPGQGAQNTEAFF.

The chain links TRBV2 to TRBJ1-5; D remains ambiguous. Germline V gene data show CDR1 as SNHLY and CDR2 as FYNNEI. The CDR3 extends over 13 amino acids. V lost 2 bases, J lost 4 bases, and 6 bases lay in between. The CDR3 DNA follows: TGTGCCAGCAGTGAATACCAAAATCAGCCCCAGCATTTT. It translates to CASSEYQNQPQHF. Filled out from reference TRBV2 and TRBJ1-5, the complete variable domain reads EPEVTQTPSHQVTQMGQEVILRCVPISNHLYFYWYRQILGQKVEFLVSFYNNEISEKSEIFDDQFSVERPDGSNFTLKIRSTKLEDSAMYFCASSEYQNQPQHFGDGTRLSIL.

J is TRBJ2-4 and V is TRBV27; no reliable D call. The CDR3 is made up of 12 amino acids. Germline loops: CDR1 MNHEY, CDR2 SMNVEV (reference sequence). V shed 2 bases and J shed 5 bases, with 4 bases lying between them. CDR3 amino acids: CASSLAENIQYF. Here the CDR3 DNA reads TGTGCCAGCAGTTTAGCGGAAAACATTCAGTACTTC.

CDR3 sequence reads: CASTTQDPYEQYF. The CDR3 bases are TGTGCCAGCACCACCCAGGACCCCTACGAGCAGTACTTC. V gene TRBV7-9 combines with J gene TRBJ2-7, with D unclear. The CDR3 length is 13 residues. Germline V gene lookup returns CDR1 SEHNR and CDR2 FQNEAQ (reference sequence). V lost 7 bases, J lost 2 bases, and 12 bases lay in between.

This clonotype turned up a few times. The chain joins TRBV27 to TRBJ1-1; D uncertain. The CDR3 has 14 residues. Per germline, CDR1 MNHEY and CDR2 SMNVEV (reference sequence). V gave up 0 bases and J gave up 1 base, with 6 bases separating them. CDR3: CASSLSKGNTEAFF. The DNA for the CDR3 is TGTGCCAGCAGTTTATCGAAAGGGAACACTGAAGCTTTCTTT.

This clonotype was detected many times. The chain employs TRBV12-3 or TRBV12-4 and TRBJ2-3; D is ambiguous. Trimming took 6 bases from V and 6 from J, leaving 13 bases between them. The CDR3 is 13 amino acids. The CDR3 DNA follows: TGTGCCAGCAGCCCCCCATCGTACGATACGCAGTATTTT. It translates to CASSPPSYDTQYF.

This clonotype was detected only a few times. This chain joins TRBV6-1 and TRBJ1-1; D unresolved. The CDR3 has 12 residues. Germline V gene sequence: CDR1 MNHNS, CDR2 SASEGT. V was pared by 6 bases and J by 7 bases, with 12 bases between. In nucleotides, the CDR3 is TGTGCCAGCAGCCGGGCCCTTGATGAAGCTTTCTTT. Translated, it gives CASSRALDEAFF.

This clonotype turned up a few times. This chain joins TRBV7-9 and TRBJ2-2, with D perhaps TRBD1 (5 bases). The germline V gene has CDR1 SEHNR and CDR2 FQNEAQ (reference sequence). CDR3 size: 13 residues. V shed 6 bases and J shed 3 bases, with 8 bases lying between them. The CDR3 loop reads CASRIQDTGELFF. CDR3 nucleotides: TGTGCCAGCAGAATACAGGACACCGGGGAGCTGTTTTTT. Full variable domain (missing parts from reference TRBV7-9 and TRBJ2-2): DTGVSQNPRHKITKRGQNVTFRCDPISEHNRLYWYRQTLGQGPEFLTYFQNEAQLEKSRLLSDRFSAERPKGSFSTLEIQRTEQGDSAMYLCASRIQDTGELFFGEGSRLTVL.

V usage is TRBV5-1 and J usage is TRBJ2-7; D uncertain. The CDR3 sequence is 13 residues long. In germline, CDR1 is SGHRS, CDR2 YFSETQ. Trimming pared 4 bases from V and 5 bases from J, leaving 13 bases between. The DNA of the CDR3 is TGCGCCAGCAGCCCCGGTCGTGGGAACGAGCAGTACTTC. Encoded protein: CASSPGRGNEQYF.

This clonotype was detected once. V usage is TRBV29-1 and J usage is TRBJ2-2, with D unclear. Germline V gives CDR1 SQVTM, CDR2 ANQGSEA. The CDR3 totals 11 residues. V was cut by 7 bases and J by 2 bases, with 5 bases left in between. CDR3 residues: CSALNTGELFF. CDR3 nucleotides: TGCAGCGCCCTAAACACCGGGGAGCTGTTTTTT.

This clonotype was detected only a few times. The CDR3 coding sequence is TGTGCCAGCAGGGGGCTAGGGGTAGCGGGAGGGCCTAGAAATGAGCAGTTCTTC. Translation gives CASRGLGVAGGPRNEQFF. The genes are TRBV12-3 or TRBV12-4 and TRBJ2-1, with 11 bases identical to TRBD2. The V segment lost 6 bases and the J segment 7 bases; nucleotides outside the gene matches: 17. The CDR3 sequence is 18 residues long.

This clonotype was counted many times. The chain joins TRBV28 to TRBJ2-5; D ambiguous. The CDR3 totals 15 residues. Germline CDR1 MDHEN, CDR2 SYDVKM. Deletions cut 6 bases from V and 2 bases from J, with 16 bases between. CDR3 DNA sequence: TGTGCCAGCAGCAGATCCGGTGGCGTACAAGAGACCCAGTACTTC. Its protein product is CASSRSGGVQETQYF. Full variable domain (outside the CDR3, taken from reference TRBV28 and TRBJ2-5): DVKVTQSSRYLVKRTGEKVFLECVQDMDHENMFWYRQDPGLGLRLIYFSYDVKMKEKGDIPEGYSVSREKKERFSLILESASTNQTSMYLCASSRSGGVQETQYFGPGTRLLVL.

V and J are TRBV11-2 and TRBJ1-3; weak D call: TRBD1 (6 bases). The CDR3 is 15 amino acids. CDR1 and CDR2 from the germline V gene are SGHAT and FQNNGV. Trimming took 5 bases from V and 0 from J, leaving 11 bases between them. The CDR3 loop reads CASSLQDSSGNTIYF. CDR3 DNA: TGTGCCAGCAGCCTTCAGGACAGCTCTGGAAACACCATATATTTT. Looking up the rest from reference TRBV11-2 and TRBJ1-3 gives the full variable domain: EAGVAQSPRYKIIEKRQSVAFWCNPISGHATLYWYQQILGQGPKLLIQFQNNGVVDDSQLPKDRFSAERLKGVDSTLKIQPAKLEDSAVYLCASSLQDSSGNTIYFGEGSWLTVV.

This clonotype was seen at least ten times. The CDR3 region has the DNA TGTGCCAGCAGTCATAGGGGGCAGGGAGGTGTCGAGCAGTACTTC. Its translation: CASSHRGQGGVEQYF. This sequence joins TRBV12-3 or TRBV12-4 and TRBJ2-7; perhaps TRBD1 as D (7 bases). The germline V and J ends were trimmed by 5 bases and 6 bases, with 20 bases remaining between them. This CDR3 is 15 amino acids long.

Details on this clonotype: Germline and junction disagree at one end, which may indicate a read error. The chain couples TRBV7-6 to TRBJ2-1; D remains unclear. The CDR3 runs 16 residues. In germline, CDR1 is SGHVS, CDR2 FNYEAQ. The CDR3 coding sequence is TGTGCCAGCAGCCCCCCCCAGCCGAGCTCCTACAATGAGCAGATCTTC. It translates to CASSPPQPSSYNEQIF.

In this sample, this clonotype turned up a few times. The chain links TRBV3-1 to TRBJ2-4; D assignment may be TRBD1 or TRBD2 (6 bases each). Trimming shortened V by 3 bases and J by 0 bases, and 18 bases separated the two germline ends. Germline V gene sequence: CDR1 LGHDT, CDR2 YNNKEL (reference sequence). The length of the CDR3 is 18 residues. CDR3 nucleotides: TGTGCCAGCAGCCACACTCGGGGGCCCGACCTAGCCAAAAACATTCAGTACTTC. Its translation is CASSHTRGPDLAKNIQYF.

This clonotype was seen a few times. The CDR3 is CASSPRDQETQYF. The CDR3, as DNA: TGTGCCAGCAGTCCCCGGGACCAAGAGACCCAGTACTTC. V is TRBV6-1 and J is TRBJ2-5; no reliable D call. CDR1 and CDR2 (germline): MNHNS, SASEGT. The CDR3 sequence is 13 residues long. The V and J ends lost 5 bases and 0 bases respectively, with 7 bases between them.

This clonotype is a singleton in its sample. CDR3 loop: CASSLRTGSLGDTQYF. In nucleotides, the CDR3 is TGTGCCAGCAGCTTAAGGACAGGGAGTCTTGGGGATACGCAGTATTTT. The rearrangement joins TRBV11-1 to TRBJ2-3; 8 bases are shared with TRBD1. This CDR3 region has 16 residues. Germline V gene data show CDR1 as SGHAT and CDR2 as FQDESV (reference sequence). V shed 2 bases and J 6 bases; nucleotides not matched to a gene: 10.

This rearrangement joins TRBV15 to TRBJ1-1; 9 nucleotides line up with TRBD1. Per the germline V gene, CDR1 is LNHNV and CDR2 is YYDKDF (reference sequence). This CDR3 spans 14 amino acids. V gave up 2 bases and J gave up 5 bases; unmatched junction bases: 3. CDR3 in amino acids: CATSRQTGGTEAFF. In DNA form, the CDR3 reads TGTGCCACCAGCAGACAGACAGGGGGAACTGAAGCTTTCTTT.

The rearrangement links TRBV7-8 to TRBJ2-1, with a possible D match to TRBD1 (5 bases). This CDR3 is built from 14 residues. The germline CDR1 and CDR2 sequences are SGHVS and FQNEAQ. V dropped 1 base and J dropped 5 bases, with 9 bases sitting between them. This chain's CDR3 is CASSLGQLHNEQFF. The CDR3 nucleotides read TGTGCCAGCAGCTTAGGACAGCTCCACAATGAGCAGTTCTTC.

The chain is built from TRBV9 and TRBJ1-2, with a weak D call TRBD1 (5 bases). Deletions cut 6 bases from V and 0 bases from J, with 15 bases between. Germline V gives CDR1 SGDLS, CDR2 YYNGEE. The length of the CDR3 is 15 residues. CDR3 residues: CASNLGGGTNYGYTF. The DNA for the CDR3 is TGTGCCAGCAACCTTGGGGGAGGGACTAACTATGGCTACACCTTC.